This paragraph reports one T cell receptor beta chain. This sample was taken from a study of control samples from healthy donors and cancer patients. Trimming removed 2 bases from V and 2 bases from J, with 4 bases in between. This CDR3 contains 13 residues. Germline V CDR1 and CDR2: ENHRY, SYGVKD. TCRdb keeps only in-frame clones here, not all; method: immunoSEQ multiplex PCR. This sample has roughly 80,000 clones, with over 80% found just once. This TCR was sampled from a woman aged 60-70 years in good health. The chain joins TRBV10-3 to TRBJ1-5; D is uncertain. Sample: blood. CDR3 DNA: TGTGCCATCAGTGAGGACGGCAATCAGCCCCAGCATTTT. Protein sequence: CAISEDGNQPQHF.